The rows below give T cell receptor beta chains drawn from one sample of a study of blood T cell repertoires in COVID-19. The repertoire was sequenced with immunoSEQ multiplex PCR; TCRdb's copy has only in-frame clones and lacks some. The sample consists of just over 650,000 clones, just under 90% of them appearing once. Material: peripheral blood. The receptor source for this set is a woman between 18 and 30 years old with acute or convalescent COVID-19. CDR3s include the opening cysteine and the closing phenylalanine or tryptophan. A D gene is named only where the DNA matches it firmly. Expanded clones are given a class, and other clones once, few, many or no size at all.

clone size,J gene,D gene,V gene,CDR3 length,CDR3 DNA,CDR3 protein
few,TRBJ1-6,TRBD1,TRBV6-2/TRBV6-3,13,TGTGCCAGCAGCCGCGGGACAGAAGCCCCCCTCCACTTT,CASSRGTEAPLHF
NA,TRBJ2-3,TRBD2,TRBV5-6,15,TGTGCCAGCAGCATACTAGCGGGGGGGCCCGATACGCAGTATTTT,CASSILAGGPDTQYF
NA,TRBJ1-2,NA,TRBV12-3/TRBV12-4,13,TGTGCCAGCAGCCCCGGAGATCTCCCGGGCTACACCTTC,CASSPGDLPGYTF
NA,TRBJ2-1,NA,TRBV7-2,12,TGTGCCAGCAGCTCGGCCCGAGGTGAGCAGTTCTTC,CASSSARGEQFF
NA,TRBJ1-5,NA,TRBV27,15,TGTGCCAGCAGTTTACAGGGTTATAGCAATCAGCCCCAGCATTTT,CASSLQGYSNQPQHF
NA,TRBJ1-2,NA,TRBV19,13,TGTGCCAGTACCATGGGGGCGGTCGATGGCTACACCTTC,CASTMGAVDGYTF
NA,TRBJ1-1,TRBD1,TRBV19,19,TGTGCCAGTAGTTCTACCGGGACAGCCCCTGAATACGTGAACACTGAAGCTTTCTTT,CASSSTGTAPEYVNTEAFF
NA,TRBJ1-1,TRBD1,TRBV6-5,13,TGTGCCAGCAGTAAACGACAGGGGACTGAAGCTTTCTTT,CASSKRQGTEAFF
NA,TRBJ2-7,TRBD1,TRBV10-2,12,TGCGCCAGCAGGGACAGGGGGTACGAGCAGTACTTC,CASRDRGYEQYF
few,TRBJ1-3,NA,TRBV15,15,TGTGCCACCAGCGGGGACTCCCCCTCTGGAAACACCATATATTTT,CATSGDSPSGNTIYF
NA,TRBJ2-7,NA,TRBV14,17,TGTGCCAGCAGCCAAGATATATATCACGACAAGTACTACGAGCAGTACTTC,CASSQDIYHDKYYEQYF
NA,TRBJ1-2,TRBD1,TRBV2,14,TGTGCCAGCAGTGAAATCCGGACAGGCAATGGCTACACCTTC,CASSEIRTGNGYTF
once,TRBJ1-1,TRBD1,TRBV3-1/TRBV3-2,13,TGTGCCAGCAGCCCACAGGGGGCGGCCGAAGCTTTCTTT,CASSPQGAAEAFF
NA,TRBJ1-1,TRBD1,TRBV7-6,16,TGTGCCAGCAGCATTGGGACAGGGAGAGGGAACACTGAAGCTTTCTTT,CASSIGTGRGNTEAFF
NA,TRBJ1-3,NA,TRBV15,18,TGTGCCACCAGCAAACGAATAGTAAGAGGGATCTCTGGAAACACCATATATTTT,CATSKRIVRGISGNTIYF
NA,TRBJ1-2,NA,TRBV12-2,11,TGTGCAAGTCGCTCCCCGGGTGGCTACACCTTC,CASRSPGGYTF
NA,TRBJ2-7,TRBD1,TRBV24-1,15,TGTGCCACCAGTGAATGGACAGGGGGCAGATACGAGCAGTACTTC,CATSEWTGGRYEQYF
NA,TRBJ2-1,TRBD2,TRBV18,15,TGTGCCAGCTCACCCGGGACTAGCGGGTACAATGAGCAGTTCTTC,CASSPGTSGYNEQFF
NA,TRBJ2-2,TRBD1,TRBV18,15,TGTGCCAGCTCACCCGGGACAGGGGCTCCCGGGGAGCTGTTTTTT,CASSPGTGAPGELFF
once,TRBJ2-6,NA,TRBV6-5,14,TGTGCCAGCAGTTACATCTCCGGGGCCAACGTCCTGACTTTC,CASSYISGANVLTF
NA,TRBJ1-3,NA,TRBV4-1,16,TGCGCCAGCAGCCAAGATCAGGGGAGCCTTGGAAACACCATATATTTT,CASSQDQGSLGNTIYF
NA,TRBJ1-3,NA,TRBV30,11,TGTGCCACAGGGCCCGAGGACACCATATATTTT,CATGPEDTIYF
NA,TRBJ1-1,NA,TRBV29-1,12,TGCAGCGTTTTCGACTGGAACACTGAAGCTTTCTTT,CSVFDWNTEAFF
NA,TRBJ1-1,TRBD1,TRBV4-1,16,TGCGCCAGCAGCCCGGACGGGACAGGGGTGAACACTGAAGCTTTCTTT,CASSPDGTGVNTEAFF
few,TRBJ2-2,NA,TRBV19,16,TGTGCCAGTAGTATACCGTGGAGGGCGAACACCGGGGAGCTGTTTTTT,CASSIPWRANTGELFF
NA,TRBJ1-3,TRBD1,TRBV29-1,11,TGCAGCGTTACAGACAGGGGGCTTGGCTATTTT,CSVTDRGLGYF
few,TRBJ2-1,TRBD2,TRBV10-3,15,TGTGCCATCAGTTTCCAGCGGGGGATCTACAATGAGCAGTTCTTC,CAISFQRGIYNEQFF
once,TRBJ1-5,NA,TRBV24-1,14,TGTGCCACCGGTACCGGGACATCAAATCAGCCCCAGCATTTT,CATGTGTSNQPQHF